The 21 T cell receptor beta chains in this list originate from one sample, sequenced in a study of cytotoxic CD8 clonotypes in ibrutinib-treated CLL. Here immunoSEQ multiplex PCR was the method, and the copy in TCRdb shows in-frame clones only, minus some. The sample consists of around 330,000 clones, under 70% of them appearing once. The sequencing used PBMCs, collected after 36 months of ibrutinib treatment. The source of these receptors is a human donor with chronic lymphocytic leukemia.

This clone was recorded a few times. The rearrangement uses TRBV9 and TRBJ2-7; 14 bases match TRBD2. This CDR3 has 15 residues. The germline gives CDR1 SGDLS, CDR2 YYNGEE. V gave up 4 bases and J gave up 4 bases; unmatched junction bases: 4. In DNA form, the CDR3 reads TGTGCCAGCAGCCTGACTAGCGGGAGGGGTTACGAGCAGTACTTC. This sequence encodes CASSLTSGRGYEQYF.

The V gene is TRBV6-6, the J gene TRBJ1-2, with TRBD1 matching over 7 bases. Trimming removed 0 bases from V and 8 bases from J; junction bases left unmatched: 3. The CDR3 spans 13 residues. Germline V gene sequence: CDR1 MNHNY, CDR2 SVGAGI (reference sequence). The CDR3 coding sequence is TGTGCCAGCAGTTACTCCCAGGGGGACGGCTACACCTTC. It codes for CASSYSQGDGYTF.

The CDR3 is CASSTRRTAYGYTF. The DNA of the CDR3 is TGTGCCAGCAGTACCCGCCGGACAGCCTATGGCTACACCTTC. The rearrangement links TRBV6-6 to TRBJ1-2; possibly TRBD1 for D (6 bases). Germline lookup yields CDR1 MNHNY and CDR2 SVGAGI (reference sequence). CDR3 length equals 14 residues. V was shortened by 5 bases and J by 4 bases, with 14 bases between the two germline ends.

V usage is TRBV19 and J usage is TRBJ1-1, with TRBD1 matching 7 bases. The V gene's germline CDR1 is LNHDA and CDR2 SQIVND (reference sequence). The junction had 6 bases not matched to a gene; V was cut back by 1 base and J by 7 bases. The CDR3 length is 14 residues. This CDR3 reads CASSIVSGGIEAFF. CDR3 nucleotide sequence: TGTGCCAGTAGTATAGTGTCAGGGGGTATTGAAGCTTTCTTT.

The chain is built from TRBV5-6 and TRBJ1-5, with TRBD1 as a possible D gene (5 bases). V lost 0 bases and J 2 bases, leaving 12 bases between the germline ends. Germline CDR1 SGHDT, CDR2 YYEEEE. This CDR3 has 16 amino acids. CDR3 nucleotide sequence: TGTGCCAGCAGCTTGGGATCTGGAGGGGGCAATCAGCCCCAGCATTTT. It codes for CASSLGSGGGNQPQHF.

This rearrangement joins TRBV9 to TRBJ2-2, with 12 positions matching TRBD2. Germline lookup yields CDR1 SGDLS and CDR2 YYNGEE. V was pared by 4 bases and J by 8 bases, with 3 bases of the junction left unmatched. There are 14 residues in the CDR3. The CDR3 coding sequence is TGTGCCAGCAGCCCTGGGACTAGCGGGGGGGAGCTGTTTTTT. It is translated as CASSPGTSGGELFF.

The V call is TRBV5-1, the J call TRBJ1-5, with TRBD1 identical over 10 bases. In germline, CDR1 is SGHRS, CDR2 YFSETQ. The CDR3 has 17 amino acids. V dropped 1 base and J dropped 4; count of bases not matched to a gene: 8. CDR3 sequence: CASSLLPGDRGNQPQHF. The CDR3 DNA sequence: TGCGCCAGCAGCTTGTTACCTGGGGACAGGGGTAATCAGCCCCAGCATTTT.

This chain uses TRBV2 with TRBJ2-6; TRBD1 agrees at 10 bases. CDR3 length: 17 amino acids. Germline V CDR1 and CDR2: SNHLY, FYNNEI. Losses at the gene ends were 6 bases for V and 1 base for J; bases not matched to a gene: 6. The CDR3 nucleotides read TGTGCCAGCAGAGTTCCGGGACAGGGGTCTGGGGCCAACGTCCTGACTTTC. Its translation: CASRVPGQGSGANVLTF.

This sequence joins TRBV5-1 and TRBJ2-1; 7 nucleotides agree with TRBD1. The junction had 5 bases not matched to a gene; V was cut back by 4 bases and J by 1 base. The germline gives CDR1 SGHRS, CDR2 YFSETQ. The CDR3 is 15 amino acids. For the CDR3, the DNA is TGCGCCAGCAGCAGGGACAGTTTGTCCTACAATGAGCAGTTCTTC. Protein product: CASSRDSLSYNEQFF.

The chain has TRBV2 and TRBJ2-3; D is undetermined. Germline CDR1 is SNHLY and CDR2 is FYNNEI. The CDR3 runs to 11 residues. The V gene lost 2 bases and the J gene lost 6 bases, with 3 bases spanning the gap. CDR3 amino acids: CASSESDTQYF. The CDR3 DNA sequence: TGTGCCAGCAGTGAATCGGATACGCAGTATTTT.

This clone was detected once. The chain links TRBV7-8 to TRBJ2-3; D possibly corresponds to TRBD2 (5 bases). V was shortened by 1 base and J by 8 bases, with 7 bases between the two germline ends. The CDR3 extends over 12 amino acids. CDR1 SGHVS and CDR2 FQNEAQ come from the germline V gene. The CDR3 here is CASSLGELTQYF. CDR3 DNA: TGTGCCAGCAGCTTAGGGGAGCTTACGCAGTATTTT.

The chain links TRBV6-1 to TRBJ1-6; D perhaps matches TRBD1 (5 bases). Germline CDR1 reads MNHNS; CDR2 reads SASEGT. The CDR3 loop spans 15 amino acids. V was cut by 3 bases and J by 7 bases, with 13 bases left in between. The CDR3 region is CASSDRREGNSPLHF. The CDR3 nucleotides are TGTGCCAGCAGTGACCGCCGGGAGGGGAATTCACCCCTCCACTTT.

The V and J genes are TRBV29-1 and TRBJ1-1, with a tentative D call TRBD1 (6 bases). CDR3 length: 15 residues. The ends were cut back, 6 bases at V and 1 base at J, with 18 bases in the middle. The germline V gene encodes CDR1 SQVTM and CDR2 ANQGSEA. The CDR3 loop reads CSVEQWGHPNTEAFF. DNA of the CDR3: TGCAGCGTCGAGCAGTGGGGACACCCGAACACTGAAGCTTTCTTT.

The V and J genes are TRBV19 and TRBJ1-4, with 7 bases aligning to TRBD1. The CDR3 is 14 residues long. Germline-derived CDR1 and CDR2 are LNHDA and SQIVND (reference sequence). V lost 6 bases to trimming and J lost 8 bases; unmatched junction nucleotides: 9. CDR3 residues: CASRTQGLGEKLFF. The CDR3 DNA reads as TGTGCCAGTAGGACACAGGGGTTGGGGGAAAAACTGTTTTTT. The variable domain in full, with the rest retrieved from reference TRBV19 and TRBJ1-4, is DGGITQSPKYLFRKEGQNVTLSCEQNLNHDAMYWYRQDPGQGLRLIYYSQIVNDFQKGDIAEGYSVSREKKESFPLTVTSAQKNPTAFYLCASRTQGLGEKLFFGSGTQLSVL.

The rearrangement links TRBV5-1 to TRBJ2-7, with D tentatively TRBD1 (5 bases). The CDR3 consists of 17 residues. Germline CDR1 reads SGHRS; CDR2 reads YFSETQ. Trimming pared 0 bases from V and 3 bases from J, leaving 19 bases between. The CDR3 DNA follows: TGCGCCAGCAGCTTGGAAGGCCCGGCAGGGAACGTCTACGAGCAGTACTTC. Amino acids: CASSLEGPAGNVYEQYF.

The V gene is TRBV25-1, the J gene TRBJ1-2, with 8 bases that match TRBD1. V dropped 7 bases and J dropped 4; count of bases not matched to a gene: 11. Germline V gene data show CDR1 as MGHDK and CDR2 as SYGVNS. The CDR3 is 15 amino acids. The CDR3 DNA is TGTGCCAGCACCCAGACAGGGGAACGGAGCTATGGCTACACCTTC. Amino acids: CASTQTGERSYGYTF.

This clone occurred a few times. The chain couples TRBV18 to TRBJ2-7; D gene uncertain. Trimming removed 0 bases at V and 3 bases at J, with 9 bases between. Looked up from germline, CDR1 is KGHSH and CDR2 is LQKENI. CDR3 length: 14 residues. This CDR3 is CASSPPDKIYEQYF. CDR3 bases: TGTGCCAGCTCACCACCAGATAAAATCTACGAGCAGTACTTC. The full variable domain, completed using reference TRBV18 and TRBJ2-7, is NAGVMQNPRHLVRRRGQEARLRCSPMKGHSHVYWYRQLPEEGLKFMVYLQKENIIDESGMPKERFSAEFPKEGPSILRIQQVVRGDSAAYFCASSPPDKIYEQYFGPGTRLTVT.

This clone was picked up one time. The rearrangement uses TRBV25-1 and TRBJ1-1; TRBD1 matches 7 bases. CDR3 size: 17 residues. Looked up from germline, CDR1 is MGHDK and CDR2 is SYGVNS. The trim removed 1 base at V and 6 bases at J, leaving 14 bases unmatched. The CDR3 sequence is CASSESRPGTRGAEAFF. The CDR3 nucleotides are TGTGCCAGCAGTGAATCCCGACCCGGGACCAGGGGGGCTGAAGCTTTCTTT.

V gene TRBV4-1 combines with J gene TRBJ1-1; TRBD1 matches at 7 bases. The germline V gene encodes CDR1 MGHRA and CDR2 YSYEKL. V dropped 0 bases and J dropped 5; count of bases not matched to a gene: 6. The CDR3 covers 15 residues. CDR3 nucleotides: TGCGCCAGCAGCCAAGATCAGGGGGTTTGGACTGAAGCTTTCTTT. Translated: CASSQDQGVWTEAFF.

J is TRBJ1-5 and V is TRBV15; D ambiguous. Trimming shortened V by 2 bases and J by 4 bases, and 12 bases separated the two germline ends. Germline loops: CDR1 LNHNV, CDR2 YYDKDF (reference sequence). There are 15 residues in the CDR3. In nucleotides, the CDR3 is TGTGCCACCAGCAGATCAAAGGTAACTAATCAGCCCCAGCATTTT. Amino acid sequence: CATSRSKVTNQPQHF.

The V call is TRBV6-5, the J call TRBJ1-5; D perhaps matches TRBD1 (6 bases). Germline assignment: CDR1 MNHEY and CDR2 SVGAGI. Between the trimmed V and J ends, which lost 2 bases and 9 bases, there was a span of 17 bases. There are 15 residues in the CDR3. CDR3 protein: CASSYGGRGLWPQHF. The CDR3 nucleotides are TGTGCCAGCAGTTACGGGGGGCGCGGTTTATGGCCCCAGCATTTT.